This TCR beta chain was profiled in a study of T cells in localized non-small cell lung cancer. As concerns this clone: Its antigen is currently unknown.

Study-wide results and limits: Prolonged overall survival went with higher T cell density in the blood. In adjacent lung appeared a median roughly 56 of the top 100 tumor clones.

Assay: immunoSEQ multiplex PCR; the TCRdb copy retains only in-frame clones and omits some. The sample has tens of thousands of clones, over 75% seen once. V trimming: 7 bases; J trimming: 6 bases; junction bases outside the gene matches: 8. The CDR3 loop spans 14 amino acids. Germline V CDR1 and CDR2: SGHVS, FQNEAQ. This sequence was found in a male donor older than 55 with stage III squamous cell lung carcinoma. Sample: peripheral blood, taken before any cancer treatment. The chain is built from TRBV7-8 and TRBJ1-5; 8 positions match TRBD1. The CDR3 coding sequence is TGTGCCAGCAATAGTGGACAGGGCCGTCAGCCCCAGCATTTT. Translated: CASNSGQGRQPQHF.